This T cell receptor (beta chain) was profiled in a study of graft-versus-host responses after intestinal transplantation (dated by TCRdb to the early 2020s). In terms of the full investigation: Multivisceral, liver-intestinal, or isolated intestinal transplants were received by the recipients. A peak of at least 4% donor T cells among recipient peripheral blood mononuclear cells was the definition used for donor T cell macrochimerism. Alloreactive clones were identified by sequencing pre-transplant mixed lymphocyte reaction products and comparing these products with unstimulated pre-transplant donor and recipient T cells. Bulk TCR-beta CDR3 sequencing was used to track graft-versus-host and host-versus-graft alloreactive T cell clones in the graft, circulation and bone marrow after intestinal transplantation. A cohort of about 25 intestinal transplant recipients, including one retransplant, was enrolled, and a few patients lacking pretransplant specimens were excluded. Samples from a few later patients were sequenced in-house on an Illumina MiSeq with MiXCR processing rather than by the commercial service. All recipients received anti-thymocyte globulin induction followed by maintenance tacrolimus and steroids for 3 to 4 years.

Library creation used the immunoSEQ multiplex PCR assay. For most patients, genomic DNA was isolated with the Qiagen DNeasy Blood and Tissue Kit and sent frozen to Adaptive Biotechnologies for TCR sequencing. For most patients, high-throughput TCR-beta CDR3 sequencing of genomic DNA was performed by Adaptive Biotechnologies. The study's own analysis went as follows. TCR sequencing data for around 19 patients were retrieved from Adaptive's ImmunoSEQ software; three other patients were processed with MiXCR and VDJtools. To correct CD4 versus CD8 sorting errors, any sequence found in both subsets at a frequency ratio below 5:1 was removed. CDR3 nucleotide sequences shared between donor and recipient were removed because the origin of such sequences could not be assigned. Alloreactive clones required at least 2-fold expansion over unstimulated cells and minimum CFSE-low frequency of 0.002% (template counts) or 0.001% (read counts). Clones detected in sequenced pre-transplant spleen, lymph node, or MLR CFSE-low populations of the donor or recipient were defined as mappable. Cumulative frequency of alloreactive clones was calculated as a percentage of all sequences weighted by copy number. This immuneACCESS table, as held by TCRdb, lists in-frame sequences with V and J called but not all clones. Of the missing ones, under half trace to an unresolved V gene in checked studies; the others have no known cause. The DNA gave D and trimming, while V, J and clone size come from that table. The sample table lists about 90,000 clones, 91% of them with a count of one. Around 0.37% of the sample rests with the top ten.

Including cysteine and phenylalanine, the CDR3 has 16 amino acids. Here the CDR3 DNA is all that survives: 48 bases in frame from base 1. CDR1 MNHNS and CDR2 SASEGT were looked up in the germline V gene. Ends trimmed: V by 6 bases, J by 4 bases; bases unmatched to a gene: 12. Results and caveats for the whole study, not just this receptor: Conclusions were limited by the relatively low number and heterogeneity of intestinal transplant patients. GvH clones were detected in recipient bone marrow, and some of these GvH clones were observed earlier in ileal mucosa or blood, consistent with an intestinal mucosal origin. Peak levels of circulating GvH clones were associated with declines in HvG clones early after transplant. High GvH to HvG T cell clonal ratios were observed in the allografts of patients with donor T cell macrochimerism.

As for this clone: What this receptor recognizes is not known. Per-nucleotide qualities are absent, and no much larger clonotype sits a single base away.

The label giving this sample's time point can be read as: cells obtained before transplantation from donor or recipient. CD3+CD4+ and CD3+CD8+ populations were FACS-sorted from unstimulated pre-transplant donor and recipient cells taken from spleen or lymph nodes. This specimen was unstimulated CD4+ T cells sorted from spleen or lymph node cells, taken before transplant. This sequence uses TRBV6-1 and TRBJ1-5, and TRBD1 matches 7 of the central bases. The clonotype was recovered from a human donor who was the organ donor for an intestinal transplant. DNA sequence: TGTGCCAGCAGGGAACACCGGGACAGCAATAATCAGCCCCAGCATTTT. Its amino acids are CASREHRDSNNQPQHF.